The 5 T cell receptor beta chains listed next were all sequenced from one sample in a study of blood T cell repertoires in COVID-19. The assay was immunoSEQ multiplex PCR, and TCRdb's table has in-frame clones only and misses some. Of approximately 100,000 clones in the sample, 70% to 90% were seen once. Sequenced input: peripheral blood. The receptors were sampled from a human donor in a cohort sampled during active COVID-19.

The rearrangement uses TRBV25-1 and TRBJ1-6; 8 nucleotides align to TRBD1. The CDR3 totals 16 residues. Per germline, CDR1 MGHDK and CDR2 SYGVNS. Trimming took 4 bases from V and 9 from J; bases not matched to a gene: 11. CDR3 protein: CASSAIEGGTGSPLHF. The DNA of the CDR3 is TGTGCCAGCAGTGCCATCGAGGGGGGGACAGGTTCACCCCTCCACTTT.

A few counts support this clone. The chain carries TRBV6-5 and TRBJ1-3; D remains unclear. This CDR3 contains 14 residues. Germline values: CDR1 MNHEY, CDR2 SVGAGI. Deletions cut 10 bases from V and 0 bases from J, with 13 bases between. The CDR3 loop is CATSRYSSGNTIYF. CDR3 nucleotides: TGTGCCACCTCACGGTACAGCTCTGGAAACACCATATATTTT.

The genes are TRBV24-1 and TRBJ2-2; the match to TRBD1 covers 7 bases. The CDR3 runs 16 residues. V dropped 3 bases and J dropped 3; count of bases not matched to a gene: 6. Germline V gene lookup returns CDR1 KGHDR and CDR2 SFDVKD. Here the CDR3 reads CATSDPRTGYTGELFF. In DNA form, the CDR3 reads TGTGCCACCAGTGATCCCCGGACAGGCTACACCGGGGAGCTGTTTTTT.

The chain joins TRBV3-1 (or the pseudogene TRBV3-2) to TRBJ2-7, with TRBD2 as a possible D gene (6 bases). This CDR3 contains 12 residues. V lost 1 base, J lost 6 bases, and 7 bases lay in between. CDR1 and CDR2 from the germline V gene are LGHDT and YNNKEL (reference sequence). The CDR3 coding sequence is TGTGCCAGCAGCCAAGTGGGGGGCGAGCAGTACTTC. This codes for CASSQVGGEQYF.

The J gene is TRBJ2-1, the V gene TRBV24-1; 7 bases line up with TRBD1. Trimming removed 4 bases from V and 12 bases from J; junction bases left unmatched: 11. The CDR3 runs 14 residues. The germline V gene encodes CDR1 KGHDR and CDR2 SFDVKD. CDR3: CATSDPRDRATQFF. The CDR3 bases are TGTGCCACCAGTGACCCCAGAGACAGGGCCACGCAGTTCTTC.